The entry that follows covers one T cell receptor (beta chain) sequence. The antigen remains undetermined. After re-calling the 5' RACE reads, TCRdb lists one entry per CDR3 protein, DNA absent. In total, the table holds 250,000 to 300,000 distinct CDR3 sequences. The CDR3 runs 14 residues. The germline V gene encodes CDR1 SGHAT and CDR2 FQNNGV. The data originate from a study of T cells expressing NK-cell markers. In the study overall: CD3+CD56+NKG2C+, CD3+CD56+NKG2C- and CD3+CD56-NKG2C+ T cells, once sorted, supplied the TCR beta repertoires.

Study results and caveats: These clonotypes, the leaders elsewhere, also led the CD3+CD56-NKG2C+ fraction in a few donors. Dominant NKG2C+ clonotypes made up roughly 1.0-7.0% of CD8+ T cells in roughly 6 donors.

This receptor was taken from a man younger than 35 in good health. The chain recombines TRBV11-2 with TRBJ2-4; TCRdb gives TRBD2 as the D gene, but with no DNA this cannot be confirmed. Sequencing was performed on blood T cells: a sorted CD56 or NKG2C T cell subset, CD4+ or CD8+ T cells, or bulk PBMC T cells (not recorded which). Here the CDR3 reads CASSLWRNKNIQYF.